This T cell receptor (beta chain) was recorded in a study of CD8+ T cells in alopecia areata. There are a few counts of this clone. The CDR3 length is 15 residues. Deletions cut 3 bases from V and 0 bases from J, with 8 bases between. Germline CDR1 reads SNHLY; CDR2 reads FYNNEI. The treatment denotes: oral pan-JAK inhibitor, 5-10 mg twice daily. RNA, once extracted, was reverse transcribed into cDNA for use as the sequencing template. The assay was immunoSEQ multiplex PCR, and TCRdb's table has in-frame clones only and misses some. The sample has about 250,000 clones, approximately 60% seen once; the top ten hold around 0.92%.

This specimen was CD4+ T cells sorted from blood, taken around week 54, from a patient treated with tofacitinib. The TCR comes from a human donor with alopecia areata. The chain carries TRBV2 and TRBJ1-4, with a tentative D call TRBD1 (5 bases). CDR3 in amino acids: CASSEDTTTNEKLFF. CDR3 sequence (DNA): TGTGCCAGCAGTGAGGACACCACAACTAATGAAAAACTGTTTTTT.